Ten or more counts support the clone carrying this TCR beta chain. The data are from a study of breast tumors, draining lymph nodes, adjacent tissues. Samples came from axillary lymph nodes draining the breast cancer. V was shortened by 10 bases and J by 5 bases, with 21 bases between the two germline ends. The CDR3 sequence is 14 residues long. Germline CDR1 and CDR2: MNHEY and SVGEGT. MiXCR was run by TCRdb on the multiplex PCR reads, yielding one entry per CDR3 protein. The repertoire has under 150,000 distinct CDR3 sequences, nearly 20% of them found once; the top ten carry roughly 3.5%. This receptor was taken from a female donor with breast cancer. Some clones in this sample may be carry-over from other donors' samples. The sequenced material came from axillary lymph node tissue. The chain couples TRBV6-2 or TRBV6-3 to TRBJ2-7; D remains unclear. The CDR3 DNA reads TGTGCCACCCACAACCGCCCTTTCGGGCACGAGCAGTACTTC. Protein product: CATHNRPFGHEQYF.